This T cell receptor beta chain stems from a study of spatial heterogeneity in lung cancer. The time point was: sample taken at primary tumor resection. TCRs were sequenced from unsorted whole RNA of tumor, nontumor lung or PBMC. In TCRdb, the 5' RACE reads were re-called with MiXCR into one record per CDR3 protein. The table has 15,000 to 20,000 distinct CDR3 sequences, roughly 6% seen once; the top ten hold 6.8%. After removal of 1 base from V and 5 bases from J, the junction contained 1 base not matched to a gene. CDR3 length: 14 amino acids. Germline values: CDR1 DFQATT, CDR2 SNEGSKA (reference sequence). Overall study findings and caveats: The number of expanded tumor alpha and beta chains correlated with mutation number.

This clonotype was observed at least ten times. Its antigen is undetermined. A library prepared for alpha chains yielded this beta chain as an off-target read; its size is of little meaning. This sequence originates from a male donor with early-stage non-small cell lung cancer. This sample comprised lung tumor tissue, obtained at surgery. J is TRBJ2-3 and V is TRBV20-1, with TRBD2 matching 12 bases. The CDR3 DNA follows: TGCAGTGCTAGAGTGACTAGCGGGAGAGATACGCAGTATTTT. Amino acid sequence: CSARVTSGRDTQYF.